This T cell receptor (beta chain) originates from a study of blood T cell repertoires in COVID-19. Study-level information: Sources were T cells, B-cell-depleted T cells, or PBMCs; the material itself was cDNA or gDNA.

Clones were read by immunoSEQ multiplex PCR, and TCRdb kept only the in-frame ones, dropping some. In the table there are about 140,000 clones, around 78% of which are singletons. The sequencing input was peripheral blood. This receptor was obtained from an elderly woman with active or convalescent COVID-19.

CDR3 coding DNA: TGCGCCAGCAGCTTGGGAACTAGTTTGAGCACAGATACGCAGTATTTT. It codes for CASSLGTSLSTDTQYF. The chain links TRBV5-1 to TRBJ2-3; the D gene is possibly TRBD2 (5 bases). Germline CDR1 and CDR2: SGHRS and YFSETQ. This CDR3 has 16 residues. Deletions cut 0 bases from V and 0 bases from J, with 11 bases between.